The present T cell receptor beta chain was sequenced within a study of shared clonotypes between healthy human individuals (dated by TCRdb to between 2020 and 2021). As for the study more broadly: The cohort included a few men and a couple of women between 18 and 49 years of age. For each donor, three plates each were used for CD4 naive and CD4 memory, two plates were used for CD8 naive, and one plate was used for CD8 memory. The study deeply sequenced blood TCR repertoires of five healthy adults to estimate repertoire size and the extent of clonotype sharing between individuals. Different laboratories and diverse techniques were used to prepare libraries and sequence TCR repertoires, to increase sequencing depth and limit assay-specific biases. Each donor's leukapheresis produced roughly between about 0.8 and 8.9 billion PBMCs.

The donors were healthy, HIV-negative adults who had no recently reported acute infections or vaccinations. Every donor was a Caucasian adult residing in Nashville, Tennessee, USA. Magnetic negative selection was used to enrich CD4+ T cells, after which naive cells were positively selected on CD45RA and the negative fraction became the memory subset. Blood was collected by leukapheresis, and PBMCs were isolated by Ficoll-Histopaque density gradient centrifugation and then cryopreserved in liquid nitrogen vapor phase. Analytical flow cytometry was used to check the purity and quantity of every magnetically sorted T cell population. Genomic DNA was isolated from every sorted fraction and measured by UV absorbance on a Nanodrop 2000c. From cysteine to phenylalanine, the CDR3 is 15 amino acids long. Left in the record is the CDR3 DNA by itself, 45 bases read in frame from the first base. In the germline V gene (reference sequence), CDR1 corresponds to LNHDA and CDR2 to SQIVND. The V end gives up 4 bases and the J end 6 bases, leaving 4 bases in the junction not matched to a gene.

TCR CDR3 regions were amplified from genomic DNA by multiplex PCR using the deep immunoSEQ assay. Extracted genomic DNA from each cell subset was spread evenly across all wells of several immunoSEQ 96-well plates, with each plate serving as a replicate. For sorted subsets, around 200 ng genomic DNA, equal to 25,000 to 35,000 T cell genomes, was loaded into each replicate PCR. Purified libraries were measured with a Qubit 3.0 fluorometer, size-checked on a Bioanalyzer 2100, and measured again with the KAPA Library Quantification kit. Each immunoSEQ 96-well plate was sequenced on its own single-read 150-cycle Illumina NextSeq 550 flow cell. Concerning the study's data processing: Because the immunoSEQ output held only junctional sequences and lacked quality scores, the filtering could not match the filtering applied to full-length reads. To assign V/J genes and CDR3, sequences were annotated using PyIR, a Python wrapper for IgBLAST v1.9, with IMGT germline references. Reads with weak V/J assignments (E-value above 1e-6), missing CDR3, stop codons, out-of-frame junctions, or ambiguous translated residues were removed. V3J clonotypes were defined by identical inferred V gene, J gene, and CDR3 amino acid sequence. To compute the percentage overlap between repertoires, the number of shared unique clonotypes was divided by the size of the smaller repertoire. RTK rarefaction, the Chao1 estimator, and Recon v2.1 estimates of unobserved clonotypes were used to assess repertoire richness. Generation probabilities were computed with OLGA for all TCRbeta clonotypes obtained by the gDNA method from a handful of donors. Here the immuneACCESS table is served through TCRdb, limited to in-frame sequences with V and J called. Missing clones are a known gap in these copies; in checked studies unresolved V genes cover under half, and the rest lacks a known reason. V and J calls and clone size are given by that table; D and trimming were obtained from the DNA. The table for this sample lists approximately 2,300,000 clones; approximately 90% of them were counted only once. The ten largest clonotypes hold 0.3% to 0.4% of the sample.

As to this clone: Its recognized antigen is unknown. The sample holds no much larger clone one base away, and base qualities are not on file.

Summary of the overall study and its limitations: Because the study included a small number of donors, the genetic and exposure-history diversity represented was limited. Rarefaction of sorted-subset datasets indicated incomplete sequencing despite the large sequencing depth. Sampling was restricted to blood, and TCR repertoires in tissues likely differ from the TCR repertoires found in blood. Clonotypes shared by all four sorted-subset donors showed higher generation probabilities than non-shared clonotypes. Naive subsets generally had larger estimated clonotype richness than memory subsets did. Pairwise subsampling indicated that sequencing depth was expected to affect the degree of clonotype sharing among donors. About 4.5% of naive CD4, 3.5% of naive CD8, approximately 2% of memory CD4, and less than 0.45% of memory CD8 clonotypes were shared across several donors.

The clonotype comes from a young man in good health. Some clones in this sample may be carry-over from other donors' samples. The chain is encoded by TRBV19 joined to TRBJ1-4, with TRBD1 identical over 11 junction bases. The specimen was naive CD4+ T cells from PBMCs. Per the publication, the cell subset or site label means: CD45RA+ positively selected. The CDR3 has the sequence CASSTRDRGDEKLFF. In nucleotide form, the sequence is TGTGCCAGTAGTACCCGGGACAGGGGGGATGAAAAACTGTTTTTT. The full variable domain, with segments outside the CDR3 supplied by the reference TRBV19 and TRBJ1-4 proteins, appears as DGGITQSPKYLFRKEGQNVTLSCEQNLNHDAMYWYRQDPGQGLRLIYYSQIVNDFQKGDIAEGYSVSREKKESFPLTVTSAQKNPTAFYLCASSTRDRGDEKLFFGSGTQLSVL.